Included here is one T cell receptor (beta chain) sequence, with context. Participants spanned ages about 18 to 90 years and resided in 24 US areas. Each participant's cohort was designated according to participant-reported clinical history. Donors of Cohort 3 who recovered were those that had two negative PCRs, clearance, or symptom resolution. The data are from a study of blood T cell repertoires in COVID-19. Authors' data handling: By means of reference gene primer amplification, nucleated cell counts were estimated. Libraries were prepared by immunoSEQ multiplex PCR; TCRdb keeps only in-frame clonotypes and omits some of them. V and J calls plus clone size are reproduced from that table; the DNA served to infer D and trimming. Of hundreds of thousands of clones listed, over 75% are singletons. Germline V lookup: CDR1 KGHSH, CDR2 LQKENI. The CDR3 consists of 12 residues. V was pared by 2 bases and J by 6 bases, with 7 bases between.

This sequence joins TRBV18 and TRBJ1-1; D is ambiguous. The TCR was taken from a young man who had recovered from COVID-19. The specimen sequenced was PBMCs or T cells enriched from blood (not recorded which). The CDR3 is CASSPEVPEAFF. The CDR3 nucleotides are TGTGCCAGCTCACCAGAGGTCCCTGAAGCTTTCTTT.